The 13 T cell receptor beta chains below all came from one sample that was sequenced in a study of blood T cell repertoires in COVID-19. Assay used: immunoSEQ multiplex PCR; TCRdb lists only in-frame clones, some missing. This sample yields about 150,000 clones, of which approximately 90% are seen a single time; about 1.2% belongs to the top ten. The sequencing sample was made of PBMCs or T cells enriched from blood (not recorded which). These receptors were taken from a woman in her 30s with acute COVID-19.

This rearrangement joins TRBV5-4 to TRBJ2-3; tentatively, D is TRBD1 (7 bases). Germline CDR1 SGHNT, CDR2 YYREEE (reference sequence). CDR3 length equals 14 residues. Trimming shortened V by 6 bases and J by 1 base, and 12 bases separated the two germline ends. Written as DNA, the CDR3 is TGTGCCAGCACCCAGGGGGGAGGCACAGATACGCAGTATTTT. Amino acid sequence: CASTQGGGTDTQYF.

The chain has TRBV7-9 and TRBJ2-5; the match to TRBD1 covers 8 bases. CDR1 SEHNR and CDR2 FQNEAQ come from the germline V gene (reference sequence). The CDR3 length is 14 residues. V was clipped by 5 bases and J by 5 bases; unmatched bases: 7. DNA of the CDR3: TGTGCCAGCAGCCCCAAGACAGGGGATGAGACCCAGTACTTC. Translating it yields CASSPKTGDETQYF. The full variable domain, completed using reference TRBV7-9 and TRBJ2-5, is DTGVSQNPRHKITKRGQNVTFRCDPISEHNRLYWYRQTLGQGPEFLTYFQNEAQLEKSRLLSDRFSAERPKGSFSTLEIQRTEQGDSAMYLCASSPKTGDETQYFGPGTRLLVL.

In this sample, this clone turned up once. J is TRBJ2-7 and V is TRBV25-1, with a tentative D call TRBD2 (5 bases). The V and J ends lost 3 bases and 4 bases respectively, with 16 bases between them. The CDR3 consists of 15 residues. Germline V gene lookup returns CDR1 MGHDK and CDR2 SYGVNS. CDR3 sequence reads: CASSDPGSFLYEQYF. CDR3 DNA sequence: TGTGCCAGCAGTGACCCGGGGTCCTTTCTTTACGAGCAGTACTTC.

For the CDR3, the DNA is TGTGCCAGCAGCCCCAGAGGGTCGGAAAATTCACCCCTCCACTTT. Translation gives CASSPRGSENSPLHF. This chain joins TRBV7-2 and TRBJ1-6; no firm D call. Germline loops: CDR1 SGHTA, CDR2 FQGNSA. This CDR3 contains 15 residues. The V end lost 5 bases, the J end lost 7 bases, and 15 bases lay between the germline ends.

This chain's CDR3 is CASSITGTGQAGELFF. CDR3 bases: TGTGCCAGCAGCATTACCGGGACAGGGCAAGCCGGGGAGCTGTTTTTT. V is TRBV27 and J is TRBJ2-2; 9 bases are a match to TRBD1. The length of the CDR3 is 16 residues. CDR1 is MNHEY and CDR2 is SMNVEV in the germline V gene (reference sequence). J was trimmed by 6 bases and V by 6 bases; bases with no gene match: 11.

The chain recombines TRBV28 with TRBJ2-7, with 7 bases fitting TRBD2. V shed 6 bases and J 3 bases; nucleotides not matched to a gene: 5. The CDR3 runs 13 residues. Germline V gene lookup returns CDR1 MDHEN and CDR2 SYDVKM. CDR3 region: CASSSGLSYEQYF. DNA of the CDR3: TGTGCCAGCAGCTCGGGACTAAGCTACGAGCAGTACTTC. Variable domain in full (rest from reference TRBV28 and TRBJ2-7): DVKVTQSSRYLVKRTGEKVFLECVQDMDHENMFWYRQDPGLGLRLIYFSYDVKMKEKGDIPEGYSVSREKKERFSLILESASTNQTSMYLCASSSGLSYEQYFGPGTRLTVT.

The chain couples TRBV29-1 to TRBJ2-1, with D perhaps matching TRBD2 (6 bases). The germline V gene has CDR1 SQVTM and CDR2 ANQGSEA. V dropped 2 bases and J dropped 7 bases, with 15 bases sitting between them. The CDR3 has 14 amino acids. The CDR3 sequence: CSVEKGLAFNEQFF. Written as DNA, the CDR3 is TGCAGCGTTGAAAAGGGTCTAGCGTTTAATGAGCAGTTCTTC.

The V and J genes are TRBV19 and TRBJ2-2, with TRBD2 as a possible D gene (7 bases). CDR3 size: 14 residues. Germline CDR1 and CDR2: LNHDA and SQIVND (reference sequence). V was clipped by 4 bases and J by 4 bases, with 10 bases between them. CDR3 bases: TGTGCCAGTAGTAGCGGGGGCGGCACCGGGGAGCTGTTTTTT. Its protein product is CASSSGGGTGELFF. Based on the CDR3 plus reference TRBV19 and TRBJ2-2, the full variable domain is DGGITQSPKYLFRKEGQNVTLSCEQNLNHDAMYWYRQDPGQGLRLIYYSQIVNDFQKGDIAEGYSVSREKKESFPLTVTSAQKNPTAFYLCASSSGGGTGELFFGEGSRLTVL.

The chain recombines TRBV7-2 with TRBJ2-6, with 7 bases matching TRBD1. J lost 1 base, V lost 5 bases, and 8 bases had no gene match. CDR3 length: 17 amino acids. Per germline, CDR1 SGHTA and CDR2 FQGNSA. The CDR3 protein is CASSPRQGYSGANVLTF. The CDR3 nucleotides are TGTGCCAGCAGCCCCAGACAGGGATATTCTGGGGCCAACGTCCTGACTTTC.

The rearrangement links TRBV18 to TRBJ1-2, with TRBD1 identical over 10 bases. CDR1 and CDR2 from the germline V gene are KGHSH and LQKENI. Trimming at V came to 2 bases and at J to 8 bases, leaving 8 bases not matched to a gene. The CDR3 runs to 15 residues. The CDR3 reads CASSPMGQGLSGYTF. Written as DNA, the CDR3 is TGTGCCAGCTCACCAATGGGACAGGGGTTGTCCGGCTACACCTTC.

The V call is TRBV6-4, the J call TRBJ2-1; 7 positions agree with TRBD1. This CDR3 is 15 amino acids long. Germline V gene sequence: CDR1 MRHNA, CDR2 SNTAGT. V was clipped by 2 bases and J by 2 bases; unmatched bases: 3. CDR3 bases: TGTGCCAGCAGTGACGGGGACAGTACCTACAATGAGCAGTTCTTC. This encodes CASSDGDSTYNEQFF.

This chain uses TRBV18 with TRBJ2-7, with D possibly being TRBD2 (6 bases). V lost 6 bases, J lost 7 bases, and 19 bases lay in between. The CDR3 runs 14 residues. Germline CDR1 is KGHSH and CDR2 is LQKENI. The CDR3 nucleotides are TGTGCCAGCTCCCTAACAGCGGGCGTGCGGGAGCAGTACTTC. Its protein is CASSLTAGVREQYF.

This clone has a handful of counts. The V and J genes are TRBV5-1 and TRBJ2-3, with D uncertain. In germline, CDR1 is SGHRS, CDR2 YFSETQ. CDR3 size: 14 residues. Trimming took 3 bases from V and 6 from J, leaving 14 bases between them. The DNA for the CDR3 is TGCGCCAGCAGCTCCGTCGGGTCTGGGGATACGCAGTATTTT. Its translation is CASSSVGSGDTQYF. Looking up the rest from reference TRBV5-1 and TRBJ2-3 gives the full variable domain: KAGVTQTPRYLIKTRGQQVTLSCSPISGHRSVSWYQQTPGQGLQFLFEYFSETQRNKGNFPGRFSGRQFSNSRSEMNVSTLELGDSALYLCASSSVGSGDTQYFGPGTRLTVL.